This entry concerns a single T cell receptor beta chain. Its antigen remains unidentified. TCRdb reanalysed the reads using MiXCR and keeps one entry per CDR3 protein. The sample holds around 200,000 distinct CDR3 sequences; approximately 38% are singletons and the top ten take 59%. The data belong to a study of T cell repertoires in cytomegalovirus infection. For the study at large: HLA-B-restricted CMV epitopes that are well studied, plus recently identified HLA-C-restricted ones, were used by the study. Public TCR beta signatures indicated both CMV infection and matching HLA type. Whole-study findings and limits: The study found HLA-C-restricted CMV-specific TCR beta clonotypes dominating the ex vivo response. Pooled public TCR beta family frequency picked out CMV carriers with the relevant HLA.

The germline gives CDR1 MNHEY, CDR2 SVGEGT. This CDR3 comprises 14 residues. V shed 2 bases and J shed 6 bases, with 12 bases lying between them. This material consisted of CD8+ T cells from cultured PBMCs, taken from culture after CMV antigen stimulation. V usage is TRBV6-2 or TRBV6-3 and J usage is TRBJ2-3; the D is unclear. The sequence came from a human donor in good health (CMV status not recorded). Some clones in this sample may be carry-over from other donors' samples. CDR3 nucleotide sequence: TGTGCCAGCAGTTACCGGACCTACGGGGATACGCAGTATTTT. Protein: CASSYRTYGDTQYF.